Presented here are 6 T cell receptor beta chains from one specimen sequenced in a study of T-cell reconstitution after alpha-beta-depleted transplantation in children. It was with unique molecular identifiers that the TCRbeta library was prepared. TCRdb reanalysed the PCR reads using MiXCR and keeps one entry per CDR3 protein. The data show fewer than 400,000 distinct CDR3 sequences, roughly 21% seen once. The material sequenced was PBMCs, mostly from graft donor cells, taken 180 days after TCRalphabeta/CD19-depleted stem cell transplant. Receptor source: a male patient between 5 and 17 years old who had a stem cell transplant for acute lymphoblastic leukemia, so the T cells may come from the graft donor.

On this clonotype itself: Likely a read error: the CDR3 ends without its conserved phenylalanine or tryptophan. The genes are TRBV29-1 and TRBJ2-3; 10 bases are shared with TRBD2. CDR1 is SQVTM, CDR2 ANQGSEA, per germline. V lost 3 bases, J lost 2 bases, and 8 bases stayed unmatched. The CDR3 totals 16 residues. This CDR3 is CSVEGGSGGNTDTQYL. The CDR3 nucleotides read TGCAGCGTTGAGGGCGGTAGCGGGGGGAACACAGATACGCAGTATTTA.

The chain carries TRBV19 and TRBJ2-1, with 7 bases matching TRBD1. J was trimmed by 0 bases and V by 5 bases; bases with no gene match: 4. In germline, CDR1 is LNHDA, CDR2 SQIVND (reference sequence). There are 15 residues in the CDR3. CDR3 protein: CASSATGSSYNEQFF. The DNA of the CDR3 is TGTGCCAGTAGTGCGACAGGGAGCTCCTACAATGAGCAGTTCTTC. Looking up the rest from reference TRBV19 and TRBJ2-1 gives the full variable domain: DGGITQSPKYLFRKEGQNVTLSCEQNLNHDAMYWYRQDPGQGLRLIYYSQIVNDFQKGDIAEGYSVSREKKESFPLTVTSAQKNPTAFYLCASSATGSSYNEQFFGPGTRLTVL.

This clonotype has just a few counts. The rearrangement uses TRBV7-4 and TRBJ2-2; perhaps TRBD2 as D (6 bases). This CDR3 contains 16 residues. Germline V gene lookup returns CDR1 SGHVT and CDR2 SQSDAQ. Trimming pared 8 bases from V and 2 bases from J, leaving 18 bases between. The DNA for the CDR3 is TGTGCCAGCCCCAGAAGTAGCGGTAGCAACACCGGGGAGCTGTTTTTT. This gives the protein CASPRSSGSNTGELFF.

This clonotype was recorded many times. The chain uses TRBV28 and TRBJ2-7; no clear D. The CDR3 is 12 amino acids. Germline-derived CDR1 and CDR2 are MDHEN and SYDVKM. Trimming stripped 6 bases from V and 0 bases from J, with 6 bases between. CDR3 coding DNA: TGTGCCAGCAGCCGCATCTCCTACGAGCAGTACTTC. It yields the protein CASSRISYEQYF. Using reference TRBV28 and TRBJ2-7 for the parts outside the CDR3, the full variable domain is DVKVTQSSRYLVKRTGEKVFLECVQDMDHENMFWYRQDPGLGLRLIYFSYDVKMKEKGDIPEGYSVSREKKERFSLILESASTNQTSMYLCASSRISYEQYFGPGTRLTVT.

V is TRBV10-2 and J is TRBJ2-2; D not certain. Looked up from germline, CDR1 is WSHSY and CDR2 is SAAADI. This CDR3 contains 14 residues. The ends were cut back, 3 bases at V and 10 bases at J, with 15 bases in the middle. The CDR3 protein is CASSDRNILVELFF. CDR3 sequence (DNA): TGCGCCAGCAGTGATCGGAACATACTGGTGGAGCTGTTTTTT.

The CDR3 nucleotides read TGCGCCAGCAGCCAACTAAGGACAGCGAACACTGAAGCTTTCTTT. Its translation is CASSQLRTANTEAFF. This sequence joins TRBV5-1 and TRBJ1-1, with D tentatively TRBD1 (6 bases). Germline CDR1 SGHRS, CDR2 YFSETQ. CDR3 length: 15 amino acids. The V end lost 4 bases, the J end lost 1 base, and 14 bases lay between the germline ends.